Listed below are T cell receptor beta chains from one sample, sequenced in a study of T cell responses to AZD1222 COVID-19 vaccine. Produced via immunoSEQ multiplex PCR; TCRdb's table is partial and in-frame only. The repertoire consists of about 200,000 clones, with 85% to 95% occurring once and the leading ten covering roughly 1%. The sample consisted of peripheral blood, taken on day 0 of MenACWY control vaccination. The receptors shown here come from an adult in good health. CDR3s include the opening cysteine and the closing phenylalanine or tryptophan. A D gene is named only where the DNA matches it firmly. The size of a clone is reported for some rows only, either as once, few or many, or as a class for expanded clones.

TRBJ2-7 | 14 | few | . | TRBV30 | TGTGCCTGGAGGAACCGGGGGAGCTCCTACGAGCAGTACTTC | CAWRNRGSSYEQYF
TRBJ2-3 | 16 | . | TRBD2 | TRBV5-1 | TGCGCCAGCAGCTTGGCCGCTAGCGGGGGGATCGATACGCAGTATTTT | CASSLAASGGIDTQYF
TRBJ2-5 | 15 | . | . | TRBV5-5 | TGTGCCAGCAGCTTGGCGATCTTACCCCAAGAGACCCAGTACTTC | CASSLAILPQETQYF
TRBJ1-3 | 13 | . | . | TRBV7-2 | TGTGCCAGCACAAAAGGGACTGAAAACACCATATATTTT | CASTKGTENTIYF
TRBJ1-6 | 17 | . | . | TRBV15 | TGTGCCACCAGCTCAGCTGCGGGGGGCGTAAGGAATTCACCCCTCCACTTT | CATSSAAGGVRNSPLHF
TRBJ1-6 | 13 | . | . | TRBV6-1 | TGTGCCAGCAGTGACAGCTATAATTCACCCCTCCACTTT | CASSDSYNSPLHF
TRBJ2-3 | 18 | . | TRBD2 | TRBV6-2/TRBV6-3 | TGTGCCAGCAGTTCGCCTTTTGTTAGCGGGGGCAGCACAGATACGCAGTATTTT | CASSSPFVSGGSTDTQYF
TRBJ2-7 | 12 | . | . | TRBV29-1 | TGCAGCGTGTGGGACGGGACCTACGAGCAGTACTTC | CSVWDGTYEQYF
TRBJ2-7 | 14 | . | . | TRBV30 | TGTGCCTGGAGTGAGGGCGCCCTACGCGTGCAGCAGTACTTC | CAWSEGALRVQQYF
TRBJ2-1 | 15 | . | TRBD2 | TRBV5-1 | TGCGCCAGCAGCTCCCGGACTAGACTTGACAATGAGCAGTTCTTC | CASSSRTRLDNEQFF
TRBJ1-6 | 15 | once | TRBD1 | TRBV7-2 | TGTGCCAGCAGCGGACAGGGGTCCCTAGCCACACCCCTCCACTTT | CASSGQGSLATPLHF
TRBJ1-1 | 17 | . | . | TRBV21-1 | TGTGCCAGCAGCAAAGAATCAGGTGCACAGATGAACACTGAAGCTTTCTTT | CASSKESGAQMNTEAFF
TRBJ2-7 | 13 | . | TRBD1 | TRBV29-1 | TGCAGCGTTGTGGGACAGGGTTCCTACGAGCAGTACTTC | CSVVGQGSYEQYF
TRBJ2-2 | 15 | . | TRBD1 | TRBV11-3 | TGTGCCAGCAGCTCCCAGGGGGCGAGCACCGGGGAGCTGTTTTTT | CASSSQGASTGELFF
TRBJ1-1 | 13 | . | TRBD1 | TRBV29-1 | TGCAGCGCACAGACAGGGGTGGATTCTGAAGCTTTCTTT | CSAQTGVDSEAFF
TRBJ2-1 | 16 | . | . | TRBV27 | TGTGCCAGCAGTCCCTGGAGGGGGACGAGTGACAATGAGCAGTTCTTC | CASSPWRGTSDNEQFF
TRBJ2-1 | 14 | few | . | TRBV19 | TGTGCCAGTAGTACCACGCTTCTCTACAATGAGCAGTTCTTC | CASSTTLLYNEQFF
TRBJ1-6 | 14 | . | . | TRBV18 | TGTGCCAGCTCACCTCCGGGGGCTTATTCACCCCTCCACTTT | CASSPPGAYSPLHF
TRBJ2-3 | 12 | . | . | TRBV12-3/TRBV12-4 | TGTGCCAGCAGTTTAACCGGGGATACGCAGTATTTT | CASSLTGDTQYF
TRBJ1-1 | 12 | . | . | TRBV24-1 | TGTGCCACCAGTGATTTTACGGGTAGTACTTTCTTT | CATSDFTGSTFF
TRBJ2-1 | 14 | . | . | TRBV28 | TGTGCCAGCAGAGGAGGGGGGGCGTCGGATGAGCAGTTCTTC | CASRGGGASDEQFF
TRBJ2-7 | 16 | . | TRBD1 | TRBV5-8 | TGTGCCAGCAGCTCTGGAGCGATCAGGGGGCCGGAAGAGCAGTACTTC | CASSSGAIRGPEEQYF
TRBJ1-6 | 14 | . | . | TRBV7-9 | TGTGCCAGCAGCCGACAGGCATCTAATTCACCCCTCCACTTT | CASSRQASNSPLHF
TRBJ2-7 | 16 | . | TRBD2 | TRBV11-2 | TGTGCCAGCAGCCCCTGGACTAGCGGGGGCCGAGGGGAGCAGTACTTC | CASSPWTSGGRGEQYF
TRBJ2-1 | 11 | . | . | TRBV19 | TGTGCCAGTAGTTTTCGGGCAGAGCAGTTCTTC | CASSFRAEQFF
TRBJ2-5 | 15 | . | TRBD1 | TRBV2 | TGTGCCAGAAGCCGGGACAGGAGTTCCCAAGAGACCCAGTACTTC | CARSRDRSSQETQYF
TRBJ2-2 | 15 | . | . | TRBV14 | TGTGCCAGCAGCTCCCGGGATACGAACACCGGGGAGCTGTTTTTT | CASSSRDTNTGELFF
TRBJ1-4 | 16 | . | TRBD1 | TRBV15 | TGTGCCACCAGCCGGGGTCGACAGGGGGAAGGTGAAAAACTGTTTTTT | CATSRGRQGEGEKLFF
TRBJ1-2 | 13 | . | TRBD1 | TRBV10-3 | TGTGCCATCAGTTCTGGACAGGGATGGGGCTACACCTTC | CAISSGQGWGYTF